This TCR beta chain is drawn from a study of blood T cell repertoires in COVID-19. Turning to the study itself: The cDNA or gDNA used as material had been derived from T cells, B-cell-depleted T cells, or PBMCs.

Here immunoSEQ multiplex PCR was the method, and the copy in TCRdb shows in-frame clones only, minus some. The profile shows 35,000 to 50,000 clones, around 88% of them singletons. V was cut by 8 bases and J by 2 bases, with 19 bases left in between. Germline CDR1 reads MNHNY; CDR2 reads SVGAGI (reference sequence). The CDR3 runs to 15 residues. This clonotype was sampled from an elderly woman with acute or convalescent COVID-19. The chain uses TRBV6-6 and TRBJ2-7; a possible D gene is TRBD1 (7 bases). The sequencing input was peripheral blood. The CDR3 loop is CASLREAGGPYEQYF. CDR3 DNA sequence: TGTGCCAGCCTTAGGGAGGCAGGGGGGCCCTACGAGCAGTACTTC.